The clone carrying this T cell receptor (beta chain) was detected once. Its cognate antigen is unknown. The protocol was immunoSEQ multiplex PCR, while the TCRdb copy is restricted to in-frame clones and leaves out a portion. In the table there are roughly 57,000 clones, more than 75% of which are singletons. Ahead of sequencing, the ViraFEST assay grew antigen-specific CD4+ T cells using viral peptide pools. CD4+ T cells were isolated after roughly nine days of culture. By PCR, the person was confirmed to have had SARS-CoV-2 infection between March and December 2020. This sample was taken from a study of vaccination effects on CD4 cells after COVID-19. The trim removed 5 bases at V and 3 bases at J, leaving 3 bases unmatched. The germline gives CDR1 SGHNT, CDR2 YENEEA. This CDR3 is 13 amino acids long.

Specimen: CD4+ T cells from PBMCs cultured with HIV peptides, collected before COVID-19 vaccination. Subset indicated: HIV-1 Nef peptide pool negative control/reference culture. This chain joins TRBV11-3 and TRBJ2-7; 8 nucleotides agree with TRBD2. The source of this sequence is a human donor who had a prior SARS-CoV-2 infection. In nucleotides, the CDR3 is TGTGCCAGCAGCCGGGGGGGCGGCTACGAGCAGTACTTC. This translates into CASSRGGGYEQYF.